The 15 T cell receptor beta chains presented below share a single source sample, sequenced in a study of shared clonotypes between healthy human individuals. Some clones are missing from TCRdb's copy, which holds only in-frame ones; the method was immunoSEQ multiplex PCR. The sample holds about 460,000 clones, approximately 80% seen once. Sequences were obtained from PBMCs. The receptor set was obtained from a woman in her forties in good health. Some clones in this sample may be carry-over from other donors' samples.

The genes are TRBV15 and TRBJ1-5; D is unresolved. Germline V gives CDR1 LNHNV, CDR2 YYDKDF (reference sequence). CDR3 size: 13 residues. Deletions cut 1 base from V and 7 bases from J, with 8 bases between. The CDR3 nucleotides are TGTGCCACCAGCAGAGTTCTAGGGCAGCCCCAGCATTTT. Translation gives CATSRVLGQPQHF.

CDR3 DNA sequence: TGTGCCAGCAGAGTTTCCAGGGGGACTTACGAGCAGTACTTC. Protein sequence: CASRVSRGTYEQYF. This rearrangement joins TRBV28 to TRBJ2-7, with a weak D call TRBD1 (7 bases). The V end was cut by 6 bases, the J end by 4 bases, with 16 bases between. The CDR3 covers 14 residues. Germline CDR1 and CDR2: MDHEN and SYDVKM. The full variable domain, completed using reference TRBV28 and TRBJ2-7, is DVKVTQSSRYLVKRTGEKVFLECVQDMDHENMFWYRQDPGLGLRLIYFSYDVKMKEKGDIPEGYSVSREKKERFSLILESASTNQTSMYLCASRVSRGTYEQYFGPGTRLTVT.

This rearrangement joins TRBV5-1 to TRBJ2-7; 9 bases match TRBD1. V lost 3 bases, J lost 3 bases, and 4 bases stayed unmatched. This CDR3 region has 14 residues. Germline CDR1 SGHRS, CDR2 YFSETQ. This chain's CDR3 is CASSSGDRDYEQYF. CDR3 DNA sequence: TGCGCCAGCAGCTCCGGGGACAGGGACTACGAGCAGTACTTC.

This clone was seen a handful of times. V and J are TRBV7-9 and TRBJ1-2; D ambiguous. CDR1 SEHNR and CDR2 FQNEAQ come from the germline V gene (reference sequence). The CDR3 contains 14 residues. The V end was cut by 1 base, the J end by 4 bases, with 10 bases between. The CDR3 sequence is CASSLDVVGYGYTF. CDR3 bases: TGTGCCAGCAGCTTAGACGTGGTTGGCTATGGCTACACCTTC.

The CDR3 region has the DNA TGTGCCAGCAGTTCCGACAGGGCGGGGTCCCACCTGTTTTTT. It is translated as CASSSDRAGSHLFF. The V call is TRBV2, the J call TRBJ1-4; 7 bases agree with TRBD1. The CDR3 has 14 residues. After removal of 5 bases from V and 14 bases from J, the junction contained 14 bases not matched to a gene. Germline-derived CDR1 and CDR2 are SNHLY and FYNNEI.

This clone was recorded many times. V gene TRBV5-4 combines with J gene TRBJ2-7, with D maybe TRBD1 (5 bases). The germline CDR1 and CDR2 sequences are SGHNT and YYREEE (reference sequence). CDR3 length: 15 residues. The V and J ends lost 3 bases and 3 bases respectively, with 16 bases between them. For the CDR3, the DNA is TGTGCCAGCAGCTCTGACCAGGGAAACCGCTACGAGCAGTACTTC. This translates into CASSSDQGNRYEQYF.

Regarding this clone: This may be a read error, as it is one base from a much larger clone. This sequence joins TRBV11-2 and TRBJ1-3; D is uncertain. Trimming left V 1 base short and J 0 bases short, with 4 bases between. There are 14 residues in the CDR3. Germline V gene data show CDR1 as SGHAT and CDR2 as FQNNGV. CDR3 bases: TGTGCCAGCAGCTTAGGGATCTCTGGAAACACCATATATTTT. This encodes CASSLGISGNTIYF.

The chain joins TRBV7-9 to TRBJ2-1; 7 bases fit TRBD2. The germline V gene encodes CDR1 SEHNR and CDR2 FQNEAQ (reference sequence). The CDR3 has 13 residues. Germline trimming cut 3 bases from V and 4 bases from J; bases unmatched to any gene: 0. CDR3 protein: CASSFGGYNEQFF. The CDR3 nucleotides read TGTGCCAGCAGCTTCGGGGGGTACAATGAGCAGTTCTTC.

V usage is TRBV6-1 and J usage is TRBJ2-1; TRBD1 is a possible D gene (6 bases). Germline values: CDR1 MNHNS, CDR2 SASEGT. CDR3 length: 15 amino acids. V was shortened by 7 bases and J by 0 bases, with 13 bases between the two germline ends. Here the CDR3 reads CASNPRGHSYNEQFF. As DNA, the CDR3 is TGTGCCAGCAATCCCAGGGGTCACTCCTACAATGAGCAGTTCTTC.

Regarding this clone: Other DNA variants within this sample encode the same CDR3. This chain links TRBV7-9 with TRBJ1-5; no clear D. Per germline, CDR1 SEHNR and CDR2 FQNEAQ (reference sequence). V lost 5 bases to trimming and J lost 1 base, with 9 bases between them. The CDR3 covers 14 residues. The CDR3 nucleotides read TGTGCCAGCAGCCTTGGAGTGAGCAATCAGCCCCAGCATTTT. This encodes CASSLGVSNQPQHF.

This chain connects TRBV7-2 to TRBJ2-3, with 7 bases lining up with TRBD2. From germline, CDR1 is SGHTA and CDR2 FQGNSA. This CDR3 contains 17 residues. The V and J ends lost 5 bases and 0 bases, in that order; junction bases with no gene match: 11. CDR3 protein: CASSLNRLAASTDTQYF. The DNA for the CDR3 is TGTGCCAGCAGCCTAAATAGGCTAGCGGCTAGCACAGATACGCAGTATTTT. Together with reference TRBV7-2 and TRBJ2-3, the CDR3 gives the full variable domain: GAGVSQSPSNKVTEKGKDVELRCDPISGHTALYWYRQSLGQGLEFLIYFQGNSAPDKSGLPSDRFSAERTGGSVSTLTIQRTQQEDSAVYLCASSLNRLAASTDTQYFGPGTRLTVL.

Comment on this clone: One end of the junction does not line up with germline, which may come from a read error. This rearrangement joins TRBV29-1 to TRBJ1-1; no definite D call. The CDR3 covers 12 residues. Germline lookup yields CDR1 SQVTM and CDR2 ANQGSEA. In nucleotides, the CDR3 is TGCAGCGTTAAAGAAAGGAACACTGAAGCTTTCTTT. Translating gives CSVKERNTEAFF.

This clone was observed a few times. The rearrangement uses TRBV20-1 and TRBJ2-4; D may be TRBD1 (5 bases). V lost 7 bases and J 8 bases, leaving 12 bases between the germline ends. CDR3 length equals 11 residues. Germline-derived CDR1 and CDR2 are DFQATT and SNEGSKA (reference sequence). CDR3 sequence: CSGGVGDIQYF. DNA of the CDR3: TGCAGTGGGGGTGTAGGGGACATTCAGTACTTC.

This clone has just a few counts. The chain has TRBV4-3 and TRBJ1-5; D unresolved. This CDR3 contains 14 residues. Per the germline V gene, CDR1 is LGHNA and CDR2 is YSLEER. V lost 0 bases and J lost 5, with 8 bases in between. The CDR3 nucleotides are TGCGCCAGCAGCCAAGATGGAGGGTATCAGCCCCAGCATTTT. Translation: CASSQDGGYQPQHF.

This clone came up a few times. This clone may be a read error of a much larger clone one base away. In nucleotides, the CDR3 is TGTGCCAGCAGCTTATCTAGCGGGGGTTCAGATACGCAGTATTTT. This translates into CASSLSSGGSDTQYF. V is TRBV7-9 and J is TRBJ2-3, with 10 bases aligning to TRBD2. Trimming took 2 bases from V and 4 from J; bases not matched to a gene: 3. The CDR3 covers 15 residues. CDR1 and CDR2 from the germline V gene are SEHNR and FQNEAQ (reference sequence).